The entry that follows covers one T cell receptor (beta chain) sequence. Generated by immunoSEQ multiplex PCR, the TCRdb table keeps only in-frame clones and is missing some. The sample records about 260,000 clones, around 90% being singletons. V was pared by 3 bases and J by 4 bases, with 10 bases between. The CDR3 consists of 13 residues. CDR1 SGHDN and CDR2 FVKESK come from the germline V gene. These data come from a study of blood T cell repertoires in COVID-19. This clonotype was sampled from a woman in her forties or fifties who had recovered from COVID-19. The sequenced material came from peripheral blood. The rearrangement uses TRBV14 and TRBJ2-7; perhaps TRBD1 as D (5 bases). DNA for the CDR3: TGTGCCAGCAGCCACAGGGATCAGTACGAGCAGTACTTC. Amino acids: CASSHRDQYEQYF. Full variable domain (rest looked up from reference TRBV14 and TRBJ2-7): EAGVTQFPSHSVIEKGQTVTLRCDPISGHDNLYWYRRVMGKEIKFLLHFVKESKQDESGMPNNRFLAERTGGTYSTLKVQPAELEDSGVYFCASSHRDQYEQYFGPGTRLTVT.